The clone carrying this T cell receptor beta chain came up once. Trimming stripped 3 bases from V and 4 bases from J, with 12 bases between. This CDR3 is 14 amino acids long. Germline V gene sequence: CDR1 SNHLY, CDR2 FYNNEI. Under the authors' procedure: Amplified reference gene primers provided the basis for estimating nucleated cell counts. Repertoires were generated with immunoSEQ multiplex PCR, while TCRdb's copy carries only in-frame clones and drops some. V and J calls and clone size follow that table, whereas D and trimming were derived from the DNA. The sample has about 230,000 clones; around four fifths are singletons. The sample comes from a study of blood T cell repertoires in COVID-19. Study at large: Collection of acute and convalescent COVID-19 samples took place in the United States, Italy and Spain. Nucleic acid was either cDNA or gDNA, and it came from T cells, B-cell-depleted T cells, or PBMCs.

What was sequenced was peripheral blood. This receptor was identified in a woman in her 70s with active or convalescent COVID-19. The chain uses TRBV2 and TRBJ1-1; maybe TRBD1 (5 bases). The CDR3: CASSEGRLPTEAFF. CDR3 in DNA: TGTGCCAGCAGTGAGGGGCGTCTGCCCACTGAAGCTTTCTTT. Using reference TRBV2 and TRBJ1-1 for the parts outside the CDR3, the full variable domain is EPEVTQTPSHQVTQMGQEVILRCVPISNHLYFYWYRQILGQKVEFLVSFYNNEISEKSEIFDDQFSVERPDGSNFTLKIRSTKLEDSAMYFCASSEGRLPTEAFFGQGTRLTVV.